The 26 T cell receptor beta chains in this list originate from one sample, sequenced in a study of blood T cell repertoires in COVID-19. Repertoires were generated with immunoSEQ multiplex PCR, while TCRdb's copy carries only in-frame clones and drops some. The sample holds 30,000 to 35,000 clones, around 73% seen once. Sequencing was performed on peripheral blood. These receptors were collected from an older woman with acute or convalescent COVID-19.

The V gene is TRBV3-1 (or the pseudogene TRBV3-2), the J gene TRBJ1-2, with TRBD1 matching over 7 bases. The V segment lost 3 bases and the J segment 8 bases; nucleotides outside the gene matches: 12. Germline CDR1 is LGHDT and CDR2 is YNNKEL (reference sequence). The CDR3 covers 15 residues. The CDR3 nucleotides are TGTGCCAGCAGCCAGGAGACAGGGCTTGTGCGGGGCTACACCTTC. Its protein is CASSQETGLVRGYTF.

The J gene is TRBJ1-5, the V gene TRBV12-3 or TRBV12-4, with D tentatively TRBD1 (5 bases). The CDR3 covers 13 residues. V dropped 4 bases and J dropped 4 bases, with 8 bases sitting between them. CDR3: CASSYGGNQPQHF. The DNA for the CDR3 is TGTGCCAGCAGTTACGGGGGGAATCAGCCCCAGCATTTT.

The V gene is TRBV12-3 or TRBV12-4, the J gene TRBJ2-3; D is unresolved. The CDR3 is 11 residues long. Trimming stripped 4 bases from V and 4 bases from J, with 3 bases between. CDR3 DNA sequence: TGTGCCAGCAGTTCGTCAGATACGCAGTATTTT. Translation gives CASSSSDTQYF.

This rearrangement joins TRBV30 to TRBJ2-3, with TRBD1 matching 10 bases. J was trimmed by 4 bases and V by 4 bases; bases with no gene match: 5. CDR3 length: 14 residues. Germline values: CDR1 GTSNPN, CDR2 SVGIG (reference sequence). The CDR3 region has the DNA TGTGCCTGGAACCGGGACAGGGGTTCAGATACGCAGTATTTT. This codes for CAWNRDRGSDTQYF.

This chain links TRBV28 with TRBJ1-2; 9 nucleotides match TRBD1. The CDR3 has 17 residues. After removal of 1 base from V and 2 bases from J, the junction contained 8 bases not matched to a gene. Germline V lookup: CDR1 MDHEN, CDR2 SYDVKM. The CDR3: CASSLSYRGLRNYGYTF. CDR3 DNA sequence: TGTGCCAGCAGTTTATCGTACAGGGGGCTACGAAACTATGGCTACACCTTC.

This chain links TRBV28 with TRBJ2-1; D perhaps matches TRBD1 (6 bases). CDR3 length equals 13 residues. The germline V gene encodes CDR1 MDHEN and CDR2 SYDVKM. V was clipped by 7 bases and J by 4 bases, with 11 bases between them. The CDR3: CASTHQGYNEQFF. The CDR3 DNA reads as TGTGCCAGCACGCACCAGGGGTACAATGAGCAGTTCTTC.

This clone was seen a single time. The V and J genes are TRBV6-5 and TRBJ2-1; perhaps TRBD1 as D (5 bases). The CDR3 length is 13 residues. With 6 bases removed from V and 4 bases from J, the gap between germline ends came to 10 bases. CDR1 and CDR2 from the germline V gene are MNHEY and SVGAGI. CDR3 amino acids: CASRQDEYNEQFF. The CDR3, as DNA: TGTGCCAGCAGACAGGACGAGTACAATGAGCAGTTCTTC.

The rearrangement joins TRBV18 to TRBJ2-2; 7 bases line up with TRBD1. The junction had 6 bases not matched to a gene; V was cut back by 8 bases and J by 3 bases. Germline assignment: CDR1 KGHSH and CDR2 LQKENI. The CDR3 is 14 amino acids. CDR3 in amino acids: CASQQGSDTGELFF. DNA of the CDR3: TGTGCCAGCCAACAGGGGTCCGACACCGGGGAGCTGTTTTTT. The variable domain in full, completed from reference TRBV18 and TRBJ2-2, reads NAGVMQNPRHLVRRRGQEARLRCSPMKGHSHVYWYRQLPEEGLKFMVYLQKENIIDESGMPKERFSAEFPKEGPSILRIQQVVRGDSAAYFCASQQGSDTGELFFGEGSRLTVL.

V is TRBV3-1 (or the pseudogene TRBV3-2) and J is TRBJ2-7; 7 bases are a match to TRBD1. This CDR3 spans 15 amino acids. J lost 5 bases, V lost 4 bases, and 11 bases had no gene match. CDR1 LGHDT and CDR2 YNNKEL come from the germline V gene (reference sequence). In nucleotides, the CDR3 is TGTGCCAGCAGCCTTAGGGGGCAGACGTATGACGAGCAGTACTTC. As protein: CASSLRGQTYDEQYF.

This clone was observed once. V is TRBV6-5 and J is TRBJ1-1; TRBD1 is a possible D gene (6 bases). In germline, CDR1 is MNHEY, CDR2 SVGAGI. V was cut by 2 bases and J by 1 base, with 14 bases left in between. The CDR3 spans 16 residues. As DNA, the CDR3 is TGTGCCAGCAGTTACCCTAAGGGCAGGGGGAACACTGAAGCTTTCTTT. Translated: CASSYPKGRGNTEAFF.

The genes are TRBV30 and TRBJ1-4, with D perhaps TRBD1 (6 bases). V dropped 2 bases and J dropped 8 bases, with 18 bases sitting between them. The germline CDR1 and CDR2 sequences are GTSNPN and SVGIG (reference sequence). The CDR3 has 15 amino acids. The CDR3 sequence is CAWSPGAGKAEKLFF. The DNA of the CDR3 is TGTGCCTGGAGTCCAGGGGCAGGGAAGGCAGAAAAACTGTTTTTT.

This clone appeared once. The chain recombines TRBV6-6 with TRBJ1-6; D call uncertain. Per germline, CDR1 MNHNY and CDR2 SVGAGI (reference sequence). Trimming cost V 6 bases and J 7 bases, with 13 bases left between them. This CDR3 is built from 14 residues. The CDR3: CASRKDYGNSPLHF. The CDR3 region has the DNA TGTGCCAGCAGAAAAGACTATGGGAATTCACCCCTCCACTTT.

This clone was observed a few times. This chain's CDR3 is CASSPGGGSMDNYEQYF. Written as DNA, the CDR3 is TGCGCCAGCAGCCCCGGTGGAGGGAGCATGGATAACTACGAGCAGTACTTC. The chain couples TRBV5-1 to TRBJ2-7; tentative D call: TRBD2 (6 bases). Per the germline V gene, CDR1 is SGHRS and CDR2 is YFSETQ. CDR3 size: 17 residues. The ends were cut back, 4 bases at V and 3 bases at J, with 23 bases in the middle.

This clone was observed once. V usage is TRBV11-1 and J usage is TRBJ2-5, with D possibly matching TRBD2 (5 bases). CDR1 SGHAT and CDR2 FQDESV come from the germline V gene (reference sequence). V was pared by 4 bases and J by 6 bases, with 12 bases between. The CDR3 contains 13 residues. The CDR3 sequence is CASSSESGKTQYF. The CDR3 DNA follows: TGTGCCAGCAGCTCCGAGTCGGGAAAGACCCAGTACTTC.

The V and J genes are TRBV5-1 and TRBJ1-6; perhaps TRBD1 as D (5 bases). V lost 4 bases, J lost 9 bases, and 23 bases lay in between. The CDR3 sequence is 17 residues long. Germline CDR1 is SGHRS and CDR2 is YFSETQ. CDR3 bases: TGCGCCAGCAGCCTAGAAGGGCGACCGGGGGAAGGTTCACCCCTCCACTTT. This sequence encodes CASSLEGRPGEGSPLHF.

This chain joins TRBV11-2 and TRBJ2-1, with D hard to call. The CDR3 runs 13 residues. Germline lookup yields CDR1 SGHAT and CDR2 FQNNGV. The V and J ends lost 5 bases and 6 bases respectively, with 11 bases between them. CDR3 nucleotide sequence: TGTGCCAGCAGCGTAGGTCAGGTCAATGAGCAGTTCTTC. This gives the protein CASSVGQVNEQFF. The whole variable domain, filled in from reference TRBV11-2 and TRBJ2-1, reads EAGVAQSPRYKIIEKRQSVAFWCNPISGHATLYWYQQILGQGPKLLIQFQNNGVVDDSQLPKDRFSAERLKGVDSTLKIQPAKLEDSAVYLCASSVGQVNEQFFGPGTRLTVL.

The V and J genes are TRBV15 and TRBJ1-5; D uncertain. Germline V CDR1 and CDR2: LNHNV, YYDKDF (reference sequence). V lost 1 base to trimming and J lost 3 bases, with 19 bases between them. This CDR3 has 18 residues. Here the CDR3 DNA reads TGTGCCACCAGCAGAGGAGTGGGCGGGGTGGAGTCCAATCAGCCCCAGCATTTT. Residues: CATSRGVGGVESNQPQHF.

This clone has just one count. The rearrangement uses TRBV30 and TRBJ1-5; maybe TRBD1 (6 bases). The CDR3 consists of 13 residues. The V gene lost 5 bases and the J gene lost 5 bases, with 13 bases spanning the gap. Germline CDR1 and CDR2: GTSNPN and SVGIG (reference sequence). CDR3: CAWGTYSYQPQHF. DNA for the CDR3: TGTGCCTGGGGGACATACAGTTATCAGCCCCAGCATTTT.

The chain carries TRBV19 and TRBJ1-5; 8 bases are a match to TRBD1. V was clipped by 5 bases and J by 6 bases; unmatched bases: 6. The germline CDR1 and CDR2 sequences are LNHDA and SQIVND (reference sequence). The CDR3 has 14 residues. The CDR3 nucleotides read TGTGCCAGTAGTGCCAACAGGGGGAGTCAGCCCCAGCATTTT. Protein: CASSANRGSQPQHF.

The chain carries TRBV10-3 and TRBJ2-2; 9 nucleotides match TRBD1. J was trimmed by 3 bases and V by 5 bases; bases with no gene match: 4. CDR1 and CDR2 (germline): ENHRY, SYGVKD. The CDR3 spans 15 residues. This CDR3 is CAISRDRADTGELFF. The CDR3 DNA follows: TGTGCCATCAGTAGGGACAGGGCCGACACCGGGGAGCTGTTTTTT.

The chain combines TRBV6-5 with TRBJ1-2; D unclear. The CDR3 covers 12 residues. The germline V gene has CDR1 MNHEY and CDR2 SVGAGI. Trimming cost V 6 bases and J 2 bases, with 7 bases left between them. DNA for the CDR3: TGTGCCAGCAGCCTCTCCAACTATGGCTACACCTTC. It yields the protein CASSLSNYGYTF.

The chain couples TRBV19 to TRBJ1-4, with D tentatively TRBD1 (6 bases). Germline values: CDR1 LNHDA, CDR2 SQIVND (reference sequence). V lost 7 bases, J lost 4 bases, and 16 bases lay in between. The CDR3 contains 15 residues. The CDR3 is CASIGSGAGNEKLFF. CDR3 sequence (DNA): TGTGCCAGTATCGGGTCAGGGGCGGGTAATGAAAAACTGTTTTTT.

The genes are TRBV28 and TRBJ1-5; D may be TRBD1 (6 bases). The CDR3 sequence is 16 residues long. From germline, CDR1 is MDHEN and CDR2 SYDVKM. Trimming stripped 3 bases from V and 3 bases from J, with 15 bases between. CDR3 loop: CASSFPLDRYNQPQHF. CDR3 nucleotides: TGTGCCAGCAGTTTCCCGCTAGACAGGTACAATCAGCCCCAGCATTTT.

The J gene is TRBJ2-4, the V gene TRBV27, with TRBD1 matching over 9 bases. Germline loops: CDR1 MNHEY, CDR2 SMNVEV (reference sequence). There are 19 residues in the CDR3. The ends lost 5 bases at V and 0 bases at J; junction bases unmatched: 14. The chain's CDR3 is CASSTLTGGTTLAKNIQYF. The CDR3 DNA reads as TGTGCCAGCAGTACCCTGACAGGGGGGACGACACTAGCCAAAAACATTCAGTACTTC.

CDR3 loop: CASSEVGTGLYGYTF. The CDR3 DNA follows: TGTGCCAGCAGTGAAGTCGGGACAGGGCTCTATGGCTACACCTTC. The rearrangement uses TRBV6-1 and TRBJ1-2, with 9 bases lining up with TRBD1. The V gene's germline CDR1 is MNHNS and CDR2 SASEGT. V was pared by 1 base and J by 4 bases, with 4 bases of the junction left unmatched. CDR3 length: 15 residues.

V is TRBV6-2 or TRBV6-3 and J is TRBJ1-6; 7 nucleotides match TRBD1. Germline lookup yields CDR1 MNHEY and CDR2 SVGEGT. Trimming at V came to 2 bases and at J to 6 bases, leaving 4 bases not matched to a gene. The CDR3 is made up of 15 amino acids. CDR3 loop: CASSYGGQTNSPLHF. CDR3 nucleotide sequence: TGTGCCAGCAGTTACGGGGGACAGACTAATTCACCCCTCCACTTT.